These 24 T cell receptor beta chains were sequenced from one sample in a study of T cell clones after liver transplantation. TCRdb's table, derived via immunoSEQ multiplex PCR, lists solely in-frame clones and lacks some. The sample lists about 120,000 clones, about nine tenths seen once, with 0.75% to 0.85% in the top ten. Sample: CD4+ T cells from blood, taken 12 months after liver transplant. The receptors shown here come from a human patient who received a liver transplant. Some T cells could come from the graft donor.

The chain employs TRBV19 and TRBJ2-2; 7 nucleotides line up with TRBD2. Trimming removed 4 bases from V and 5 bases from J; junction bases left unmatched: 4. This CDR3 contains 14 residues. CDR1 is LNHDA and CDR2 is SQIVND in the germline V gene (reference sequence). The CDR3 spells CASSSGRLTGELFF. For the CDR3, the DNA is TGTGCCAGTAGTAGCGGGAGATTAACCGGGGAGCTGTTTTTT.

The genes are TRBV5-1 and TRBJ2-3; 10 bases are shared with TRBD2. The CDR3 consists of 16 residues. The germline V gene has CDR1 SGHRS and CDR2 YFSETQ. Trimming at V came to 4 bases and at J to 0 bases, leaving 5 bases not matched to a gene. CDR3 loop: CASSPSTSGSTDTQYF. For the CDR3, the DNA is TGCGCCAGCAGCCCCTCGACTAGCGGGAGCACAGATACGCAGTATTTT. The variable domain in full, with the rest retrieved from reference TRBV5-1 and TRBJ2-3, is KAGVTQTPRYLIKTRGQQVTLSCSPISGHRSVSWYQQTPGQGLQFLFEYFSETQRNKGNFPGRFSGRQFSNSRSEMNVSTLELGDSALYLCASSPSTSGSTDTQYFGPGTRLTVL.

This sequence joins TRBV11-1 and TRBJ2-1, with 12 bases lining up with TRBD2. V shed 2 bases, J shed 9 bases, and the junction held 5 bases outside the gene matches. The CDR3 is made up of 15 amino acids. The germline V gene has CDR1 SGHAT and CDR2 FQDESV (reference sequence). The CDR3 DNA is TGTGCCAGCAGCTTAAGACTAGCGGGAGTCGGTGAGCAGTTCTTC. Its protein product is CASSLRLAGVGEQFF.

The CDR3 spells CASSSTGGNYNEQFF. In DNA, the CDR3 is TGTGCCAGCAGCTCAACAGGGGGTAACTACAATGAGCAGTTCTTC. This chain connects TRBV7-2 to TRBJ2-1, with 8 bases matching TRBD1. Trimming cost V 4 bases and J 3 bases; bases outside gene matches: 5. This CDR3 is built from 15 residues. The germline CDR1 and CDR2 sequences are SGHTA and FQGNSA.

This chain uses TRBV19 with TRBJ1-5; a weak D match, TRBD1 (5 bases). Germline CDR1 reads LNHDA; CDR2 reads SQIVND (reference sequence). V lost 0 bases, J lost 3 bases, and 18 bases lay in between. The CDR3 covers 18 residues. In DNA, the CDR3 is TGTGCCAGTAGTATAGATGCCGGGGCGGCAGACCTCAATCAGCCCCAGCATTTT. Protein sequence: CASSIDAGAADLNQPQHF. Full variable domain (remainder filled in from reference TRBV19 and TRBJ1-5): DGGITQSPKYLFRKEGQNVTLSCEQNLNHDAMYWYRQDPGQGLRLIYYSQIVNDFQKGDIAEGYSVSREKKESFPLTVTSAQKNPTAFYLCASSIDAGAADLNQPQHFGDGTRLSIL.

This clone appeared once. V usage is TRBV6-5 and J usage is TRBJ2-7, with 8 bases aligning to TRBD1. Germline loops: CDR1 MNHEY, CDR2 SVGAGI. This CDR3 spans 14 amino acids. Germline trimming cut 5 bases from V and 2 bases from J; bases unmatched to any gene: 5. Here the CDR3 DNA reads TGTGCCAGCAGTCCACAGACAGGGGCCTACGAGCAGTACTTC. Its translation: CASSPQTGAYEQYF.

This rearrangement joins TRBV5-4 to TRBJ2-2; TRBD1 matches at 7 bases. Losses at the gene ends were 4 bases for V and 1 base for J; bases not matched to a gene: 4. CDR1 and CDR2 from the germline V gene are SGHNT and YYREEE (reference sequence). The CDR3 runs to 15 residues. This CDR3 is CASSRGQENTGELFF. The CDR3 DNA reads as TGTGCCAGCAGCCGTGGACAGGAGAACACCGGGGAGCTGTTTTTT.

The CDR3 DNA follows: TGTGCCAGCAGCTTGGAACAGGGGTCCTACGAGCAGTACTTC. It is translated as CASSLEQGSYEQYF. The chain uses TRBV5-4 and TRBJ2-7; 7 bases align to TRBD1. From germline, CDR1 is SGHNT and CDR2 YYREEE (reference sequence). The CDR3 runs to 14 residues. J was trimmed by 1 base and V by 0 bases; bases with no gene match: 1.

The CDR3 bases are TGTGCCAGTAGTACCGCCGGGACGATCTACGAGCAGTACTTC. Translated: CASSTAGTIYEQYF. The chain uses TRBV19 and TRBJ2-7; D may correspond to TRBD1 or TRBD2 (5 bases each). Germline loops: CDR1 LNHDA, CDR2 SQIVND (reference sequence). The ends were cut back, 4 bases at V and 3 bases at J, with 13 bases in the middle. This CDR3 is 14 amino acids long.

The chain joins TRBV6-5 to TRBJ2-3; maybe TRBD2 (6 bases). CDR3 size: 15 residues. Per the germline V gene, CDR1 is MNHEY and CDR2 is SVGAGI. With 2 bases removed from V and 0 bases from J, the gap between germline ends came to 9 bases. Written as DNA, the CDR3 is TGTGCCAGCAGTTACGGGGGGACTAGCACAGATACGCAGTATTTT. Translating gives CASSYGGTSTDTQYF.

The genes are TRBV18 and TRBJ1-5; D remains unclear. Per germline, CDR1 KGHSH and CDR2 LQKENI. The CDR3 covers 13 residues. Trimming stripped 6 bases from V and 7 bases from J, with 13 bases between. The CDR3 reads CASSGGGEQPQHF. The CDR3 DNA sequence: TGTGCCAGCTCCGGAGGAGGAGAGCAGCCCCAGCATTTT.

V usage is TRBV7-2 and J usage is TRBJ2-3; weak D call: TRBD2 (6 bases). The germline V and J ends were trimmed by 2 bases and 10 bases, with 16 bases remaining between them. This CDR3 contains 14 residues. Germline CDR1 reads SGHTA; CDR2 reads FQGNSA. In DNA form, the CDR3 reads TGTGCCAGCAGCTTAAAACACGGGAGTATATCGCAGTATTTT. Amino acid sequence: CASSLKHGSISQYF.

The chain is built from TRBV9 and TRBJ2-3; maybe TRBD2 (6 bases). V lost 6 bases to trimming and J lost 3 bases, with 17 bases between them. The CDR3 runs to 15 residues. CDR1 is SGDLS, CDR2 YYNGEE, per germline. The CDR3 DNA reads TGTGCCAGCAACCTTAAGGGCCGGGGGACAGATACGCAGTATTTT. It is translated as CASNLKGRGTDTQYF.

The gene calls are TRBV5-4 and TRBJ2-3; the D call may be TRBD1 or TRBD2 (5 bases each). V dropped 2 bases and J dropped 4 bases, with 11 bases sitting between them. Germline CDR1 SGHNT, CDR2 YYREEE (reference sequence). The CDR3 spans 14 residues. The CDR3 sequence: CASSFTGRPDTQYF. The CDR3 coding sequence is TGTGCCAGCAGCTTTACGGGACGCCCAGATACGCAGTATTTT.

The rearrangement uses TRBV5-1 and TRBJ2-3; TRBD2 matches at 10 bases. CDR1 is SGHRS, CDR2 YFSETQ, per germline. Losses at the gene ends were 5 bases for V and 5 bases for J; bases not matched to a gene: 14. The CDR3 totals 17 residues. This chain's CDR3 is CASSSLKREGRKDTQYF. CDR3 nucleotides: TGCGCCAGCAGTTCCTTGAAGCGGGAGGGCCGGAAAGATACGCAGTATTTT.

Comment on this clone: This specimen includes other DNA sequences encoding the same CDR3. This chain joins TRBV19 and TRBJ2-5; D gene unclear. This CDR3 is built from 13 residues. CDR1 is LNHDA and CDR2 is SQIVND in the germline V gene (reference sequence). The V gene lost 3 bases and the J gene lost 2 bases, with 7 bases spanning the gap. This CDR3 reads CASSIGRQETQYF. The CDR3 DNA sequence: TGTGCCAGTAGTATCGGCAGACAAGAGACCCAGTACTTC.

The chain uses TRBV29-1 and TRBJ2-7, with D unclear. The CDR3 loop spans 14 amino acids. Trimming left V 0 bases short and J 0 bases short, with 9 bases between. Germline V gene lookup returns CDR1 SQVTM and CDR2 ANQGSEA. This chain's CDR3 is CSVEDTGISYEQYF. The CDR3, as DNA: TGCAGCGTTGAAGATACTGGGATCTCCTACGAGCAGTACTTC.

The CDR3 spells CASSPNRASSYNEQFF. The CDR3 bases are TGTGCCAGCTCACCAAACAGAGCTAGCTCCTACAATGAGCAGTTCTTC. The chain uses TRBV18 and TRBJ2-1; no clear D gene. CDR3 length: 16 residues. CDR1 and CDR2 (germline): KGHSH, LQKENI. Deletions cut 2 bases from V and 0 bases from J, with 11 bases between.

The gene calls are TRBV28 and TRBJ1-2, with D perhaps TRBD1 (6 bases). The CDR3 is 14 residues long. Germline lookup yields CDR1 MDHEN and CDR2 SYDVKM. Trimming shortened V by 7 bases and J by 7 bases, and 19 bases separated the two germline ends. The chain's CDR3 is CASTDSLSRLGYTF. CDR3 nucleotides: TGTGCCAGCACGGACAGTCTATCTCGCCTTGGCTACACCTTC.

V is TRBV19 and J is TRBJ2-5; 9 nucleotides line up with TRBD1. CDR3 length: 15 amino acids. V was clipped by 6 bases and J by 7 bases; unmatched bases: 12. The germline V gene has CDR1 LNHDA and CDR2 SQIVND (reference sequence). This CDR3 is CASSPGGQGFLTQYF. CDR3 coding DNA: TGTGCCAGTAGCCCAGGGGGACAGGGCTTTTTGACCCAGTACTTC.

This chain links TRBV5-4 with TRBJ1-4; no definite D call. The CDR3 consists of 13 residues. Trimming removed 3 bases at V and 8 bases at J, with 11 bases between. CDR1 and CDR2 (germline): SGHNT, YYREEE (reference sequence). The CDR3 coding sequence is TGTGCCAGCAGCTCCGGGATTGTGGAAAAACTGTTTTTT. This encodes CASSSGIVEKLFF.

V is TRBV28 and J is TRBJ1-2, with D possibly matching TRBD1 (5 bases). V was trimmed by 7 bases and J by 8 bases, leaving 17 bases between them. This CDR3 spans 13 amino acids. Germline CDR1 is MDHEN and CDR2 is SYDVKM. The CDR3 reads CASTPGPQGGYTF. The CDR3 coding sequence is TGTGCCAGCACCCCGGGCCCCCAGGGCGGCTACACCTTC.

In this sample, this clone turned up once. This rearrangement joins TRBV4-1 to TRBJ2-5, with a weak D call TRBD1 (5 bases). The CDR3 sequence is 17 residues long. Trimming pared 1 base from V and 2 bases from J, leaving 17 bases between. CDR1 is MGHRA and CDR2 is YSYEKL in the germline V gene. The CDR3 protein is CASSQGTSHKGQETQYF. The CDR3 DNA follows: TGCGCCAGCAGCCAAGGGACGTCCCATAAGGGGCAAGAGACCCAGTACTTC.

The chain is built from TRBV9 and TRBJ2-1, with 8 positions matching TRBD2. The germline V gene encodes CDR1 SGDLS and CDR2 YYNGEE. With V trimmed by 4 bases and J by 10 bases, 10 bases remained unmatched. This CDR3 contains 14 residues. The CDR3 nucleotides are TGTGCCAGCAGCCCAACTAGCGGACTTGCGGAGCAGTTCTTC. Its protein product is CASSPTSGLAEQFF.